A single sample gave rise to the 10 T cell receptor beta chains below, sequenced in a study of T cells in Graves' hyperthyroidism and ophthalmopathy. The investigators amplified TCR beta CDR3 regions from RNA transcripts. The primer set for the first-round RT-PCR of the TCR CDR3 was HTBI. In TCRdb, the multiplex PCR reads were re-called with MiXCR into one record per CDR3 protein. The table lists 300,000 to 450,000 distinct CDR3 sequences, more than 20% of them singletons, with over 70% in the top ten. Sample: blood. Every receptor here comes from a man in his forties or fifties with Graves' hyperthyroidism.

V usage is TRBV5-6 and J usage is TRBJ2-2; either TRBD1 or TRBD2 may fit D (5 bases each). The V gene lost 2 bases and the J gene lost 2 bases, with 13 bases spanning the gap. CDR1 and CDR2 (germline): SGHDT, YYEEEE. There are 16 residues in the CDR3. The CDR3 bases are TGTGCCAGCAGCTTTACCGGGACGACTAACACCGGGGAGCTGTTTTTT. This sequence encodes CASSFTGTTNTGELFF.

This clonotype has just a few counts. CDR3 sequence reads: CASSFVKGHNYGYTF. DNA of the CDR3: TGTGCCAGCAGTTTTGTAAAGGGCCATAACTATGGCTACACCTTC. The chain has TRBV28 and TRBJ1-2; D call uncertain. V shed 3 bases and J shed 1 base, with 12 bases lying between them. This CDR3 spans 15 amino acids. The V gene's germline CDR1 is MDHEN and CDR2 SYDVKM.

The V call is TRBV27, the J call TRBJ2-7; 7 bases are shared with TRBD2. The CDR3 contains 15 residues. After removal of 5 bases from V and 0 bases from J, the junction contained 7 bases not matched to a gene. In germline, CDR1 is MNHEY, CDR2 SMNVEV (reference sequence). This CDR3 is CASSPTSVSSYEQYF. CDR3 sequence (DNA): TGTGCCAGCAGTCCCACTAGCGTTAGCTCCTACGAGCAGTACTTC.

This clonotype was counted at least ten times. The CDR3 spells CASSVPTTSPDTQYF. The CDR3 nucleotides are TGTGCCAGCAGCGTGCCTACTACTAGCCCAGATACGCAGTATTTT. V and J are TRBV11-3 and TRBJ2-3; tentative D call: TRBD2 (6 bases). The length of the CDR3 is 15 residues. Germline-derived CDR1 and CDR2 are SGHNT and YENEEA. The germline V and J ends were trimmed by 5 bases and 4 bases, with 16 bases remaining between them.

At least ten counts were recorded for this clonotype. The genes are TRBV12-3 or TRBV12-4 and TRBJ1-1; weak D call: TRBD1 (6 bases). V lost 7 bases, J lost 8 bases, and 20 bases lay in between. The CDR3 totals 14 residues. In DNA form, the CDR3 reads TGTGCCAGCATCATTGAGGGGGTACCCACCGAAGCTTTCTTT. As protein: CASIIEGVPTEAFF.

The genes are TRBV12-3 or TRBV12-4 and TRBJ1-3, with D tentatively TRBD1 (5 bases). The CDR3 contains 15 residues. V lost 4 bases to trimming and J lost 0 bases, with 10 bases between them. The CDR3 DNA sequence: TGTGCCAGCAGTTCCCACAGGAGCTCTGGAAACACCATATATTTT. Encoded protein: CASSSHRSSGNTIYF.

Notes on this clonotype: It may be a read error: a sequence one base away is much more abundant. The CDR3 reads CASTSGGGSRQPQRF. In DNA, the CDR3 is TGTGCCAGCACAAGTGGTGGCGGCTCGAGACAGCCCCAGCGTTTT. The chain uses TRBV7-8 and TRBJ1-5; D is perhaps TRBD1 (5 bases). This CDR3 comprises 15 residues. The germline V gene has CDR1 SGHVS and CDR2 FQNEAQ. Together with reference TRBV7-8 and TRBJ1-5, the CDR3 gives the full variable domain: GAGVSQSPRYKVAKRGQDVALRCDPISGHVSLFWYQQALGQGPEFLTYFQNEAQLDKSGLPSDRFFAERPEGSVSTLKIQRTQQEDSAVYLCASTSGGGSRQPQRFGDGTRLSIL.

This chain uses TRBV15 with TRBJ2-3, with 7 nucleotides matching TRBD2. The germline V gene has CDR1 LNHNV and CDR2 YYDKDF (reference sequence). There are 16 residues in the CDR3. V shed 3 bases, J shed 2 bases, and the junction held 8 bases outside the gene matches. The CDR3, as DNA: TGTGCCACCAGCAGCGCTAGCGGAGGGGTCACAGATACGCAGTATTTT. Protein: CATSSASGGVTDTQYF.

The CDR3 loop reads CASSPTGQSGYGYTF. The DNA for the CDR3 is TGTGCCAGCAGCCCCACGGGACAGTCGGGCTATGGCTACACCTTC. The V and J genes are TRBV3-1 and TRBJ1-2; 7 positions agree with TRBD1. V gave up 4 bases and J gave up 4 bases; unmatched junction bases: 9. Germline loops: CDR1 LGHDT, CDR2 YNNKEL (reference sequence). The CDR3 has 15 amino acids.

This clonotype was recorded once. CDR3 amino acids: CASSLAAGTNTGELFF. CDR3 nucleotides: TGTGCCAGCAGCTTAGCCGCTGGCACGAACACCGGGGAGCTGTTTTTT. The chain combines TRBV11-1 with TRBJ2-2; D gene ambiguous. CDR1 and CDR2 from the germline V gene are SGHAT and FQDESV (reference sequence). CDR3 length: 16 amino acids. The V end lost 0 bases, the J end lost 0 bases, and 8 bases lay between the germline ends.